This T cell receptor (beta chain) was recovered during a study of CD8 T cells in Susac syndrome. The ends were cut back, 9 bases at V and 1 base at J, with 16 bases in the middle. The germline gives CDR1 KGHDR, CDR2 SFDVKD. This CDR3 has 15 residues. In its sample, this clonotype was seen a few times. Random hexamers served to reverse transcribe about 0.5 to 1 ug RNA. Each CDR3 protein gets one entry after TCRdb re-called the immunoSEQ multiplex PCR reads with MiXCR. This table holds about 160,000 distinct CDR3 sequences, approximately 94% found once. The sample taken for sequencing was CD4+ T cells from PBMCs. The sequence derives from a human donor with multiple sclerosis. This rearrangement joins TRBV24-1 to TRBJ2-3; perhaps TRBD1 as D (5 bases). The CDR3 nucleotides are TGTGCCACCGGAGCTTCCGGACAAGGCACAGATACGCAGTATTTT. It translates to CATGASGQGTDTQYF.